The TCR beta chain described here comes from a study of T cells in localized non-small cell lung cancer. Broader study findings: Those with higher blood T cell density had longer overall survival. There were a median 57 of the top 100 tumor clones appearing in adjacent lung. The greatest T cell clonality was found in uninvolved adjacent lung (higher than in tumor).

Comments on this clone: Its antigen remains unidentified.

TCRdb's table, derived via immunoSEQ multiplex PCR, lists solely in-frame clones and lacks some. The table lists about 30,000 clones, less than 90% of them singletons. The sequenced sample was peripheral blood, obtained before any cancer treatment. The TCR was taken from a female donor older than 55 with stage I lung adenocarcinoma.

The CDR3 bases are TGTGCCAGCTCCCAACATAACACCGGGGAGCTGTTTTTT. Translation: CASSQHNTGELFF. The chain links TRBV18 to TRBJ2-2; D not resolved. V was trimmed by 6 bases and J by 2 bases, leaving 7 bases between them. The CDR3 is 13 residues long. Germline loops: CDR1 KGHSH, CDR2 LQKENI.